The rows below give T cell receptor beta chains drawn from one sample of a study of blood T cells in healthy people across ages. TCRdb re-called the 5' RACE reads with MiXCR, one entry per CDR3 protein. The sample carries 800,000 to 950,000 distinct CDR3 sequences, about 28% recorded once. These same records also appear under a second study, on T cells of mothers and their children.

The sample consisted of blood. The receptors come from a woman in her forties in good health. CDR3s include the opening cysteine and the closing phenylalanine or tryptophan. A D gene is named only where the DNA matches it firmly. For some rows the clone size is stated as once, few or many, or as a class when expanded; others skip it.

v_call	j_call	d_call	clone_size	cdr3_aa	cdr3_nt
TRBV27	TRBJ2-1	TRBD2	few	CASSAIVSGGTRYNEQFF	TGTGCCAGCAGTGCCATAGTTAGCGGGGGCACGAGATACAATGAGCAGTTCTTC
TRBV29-1	TRBJ2-7	-	-	CSVFNAGGYNEQYF	TGCAGCGTTTTTAATGCGGGCGGCTACAATGAGCAGTACTTC
TRBV5-1	TRBJ1-1	-	few	CASSLVRLTEAFF	TGCGCCAGCAGCTTGGTGAGGCTCACTGAAGCTTTCTTT
TRBV9	TRBJ2-3	TRBD1	-	CASSEQGPTDTQYF	TGTGCCAGCAGCGAACAGGGGCCCACGGATACGCAGTATTTT
TRBV10-3	TRBJ1-5	TRBD1	few	CAISTGQGGGQPQHF	TGTGCCATCAGTACCGGACAGGGAGGAGGTCAGCCCCAGCATTTT
TRBV6-1	TRBJ1-5	TRBD1	few	CASSFPGQFNQPQHF	TGTGCCAGCAGCTTCCCGGGACAGTTCAATCAGCCCCAGCATTTT
TRBV6-2/TRBV6-3	TRBJ1-5	-	few	CASSYSTGTGSHF	TGTGCCAGCAGTTACTCAACCGGGACCGGATCGCATTTT
TRBV12-3/TRBV12-4	TRBJ1-1	-	few	CASSYKREVGAFF	TGTGCCAGCAGTTATAAAAGAGAGGTAGGGGCTTTCTTT
TRBV2	TRBJ2-1	TRBD2	few	CASSPSTSGYNEQFF	TGTGCCAGCAGCCCTAGTACTAGCGGTTACAATGAGCAGTTCTTC
TRBV24-1	TRBJ2-1	-	few	CATSDSEVENVNEQFF	TGTGCCACCAGTGATTCGGAGGTGGAAAATGTCAATGAGCAGTTCTTC
TRBV20-1	TRBJ2-1	-	-	CSARAWVIMGNGQFF	TGCAGTGCTAGAGCTTGGGTGATAATGGGCAATGGGCAGTTCTTC
TRBV28	TRBJ2-7	TRBD2	many	CASSPGTSDEQYF	TGTGCCAGCAGTCCTGGGACTAGCGACGAGCAGTACTTC
TRBV28	TRBJ2-7	TRBD1	-	CASSFLTGGYEQYF	TGTGCCAGCAGTTTCCTGACAGGGGGTTACGAGCAGTACTTC
TRBV7-9	TRBJ2-2	-	few	CASSLVGNAGELFF	TGTGCCAGCAGCTTAGTGGGGAATGCCGGGGAGCTGTTTTTT
TRBV7-2	TRBJ1-1	-	few	CASSLAMRGTEAFF	TGTGCCAGCAGCTTAGCGATGAGGGGGACTGAAGCTTTCTTT
TRBV12-3/TRBV12-4	TRBJ2-5	TRBD1	-	CASSFGLGTGGQETQYF	TGTGCCAGCAGTTTTGGTCTCGGGACAGGGGGCCAAGAGACCCAGTACTTC
TRBV3-1	TRBJ1-2	-	-	CASSQDRFRGRGYTF	TGTGCCAGCAGCCAAGATAGGTTCCGGGGAAGAGGCTACACCTTC
TRBV4-2	TRBJ2-7	-	many	CASSQDLDSSYEQYF	TGTGCCAGCAGCCAAGATCTGGACAGCTCCTACGAGCAGTACTTC
TRBV5-1	TRBJ2-7	-	-	CASSSSDGYEQYF	TGCGCCAGCAGCTCCTCGGACGGCTACGAGCAGTACTTC
TRBV11-2	TRBJ1-2	-	few	CASSPPGGVWYGYTF	TGTGCCAGCAGCCCCCCCGGCGGGGTTTGGTATGGCTACACCTTC
TRBV27	TRBJ2-7	-	many	CASSFGDWAYEQYF	TGTGCCAGCAGTTTTGGGGACTGGGCCTACGAGCAGTACTTC
TRBV20-1	TRBJ2-7	TRBD2	-	CSACSILASNPYEQYF	TGCAGTGCTTGTAGTATACTAGCGAGTAATCCCTACGAGCAGTACTTC
TRBV20-1	TRBJ1-5	-	-	CSAPRGGEQPQHF	TGCAGTGCCCCCCGGGGAGGTGAGCAGCCCCAGCATTTT
TRBV6-1	TRBJ1-1	-	many	CASQRGGADTEAFF	TGTGCCAGCCAAAGGGGGGGCGCGGACACTGAAGCTTTCTTT
TRBV11-2	TRBJ2-1	-	-	CASSLDTGPYNEQFF	TGTGCCAGCAGCTTAGATACAGGGCCCTACAATGAGCAGTTCTTC
TRBV5-6	TRBJ2-1	-	-	CASTFNLGGRRGVYNERFF	TGTGCCAGCACCTTTAACCTAGGTGGTCGGCGGGGCGTATACAATGAGCGGTTCTTC
TRBV14	TRBJ1-2	TRBD1	-	CASSQDRLSYGYTF	TGTGCCAGCAGCCAGGACAGGCTTTCCTATGGCTACACCTTC
TRBV7-3	TRBJ2-7	-	-	CATTASYEQYF	TGTGCCACAACAGCCTCCTACGAGCAGTACTTC
TRBV27	TRBJ1-2	-	few	CASSLNLGTEYGYTF	TGTGCCAGCAGTTTAAATTTAGGGACTGAATATGGCTACACCTTC
TRBV7-7	TRBJ1-2	-	few	CASSLMAINYGYTF	TGTGCTAGCAGCTTAATGGCGATCAACTATGGCTACACCTTC
TRBV12-3/TRBV12-4	TRBJ2-5	TRBD2	few	CASSALRTSGETQYF	TGTGCCAGCAGTGCCCTCCGGACTAGCGGAGAGACCCAGTACTTC
TRBV6-1	TRBJ2-7	-	few	CASSERIGISYEQYF	TGTGCCAGCAGTGAACGTATAGGGATATCCTACGAGCAGTACTTC
TRBV2	TRBJ1-2	-	few	CASTLGGADGYTF	TGTGCCAGCACCCTTGGAGGGGCCGATGGCTACACCTTC
TRBV28	TRBJ1-5	TRBD1	-	CASRPLNTGGKQPQHF	TGTGCCAGCAGACCGCTTAATACAGGGGGCAAACAGCCCCAGCATTTT
TRBV5-8	TRBJ2-7	-	-	CANSLAGAREQYF	TGTGCCAACAGCTTGGCCGGAGCCCGAGAGCAGTACTTC
TRBV20-1	TRBJ2-7	-	-	CSAADSGSSSYEQYF	TGCAGTGCTGCCGACTCGGGCTCCAGCTCCTACGAGCAGTACTTC
TRBV10-3	TRBJ1-1	TRBD1	-	CATLPGTGEPEAFF	TGTGCCACCCTACCCGGGACAGGGGAACCTGAAGCTTTCTTT
TRBV7-8	TRBJ2-1	-	-	CASSPPPATYNEQFF	TGTGCCAGCAGCCCCCCTCCGGCGACCTACAATGAGCAGTTCTTC
TRBV5-1	TRBJ2-7	-	many	CASRQGGSYEQYF	TGCGCCAGCAGACAGGGTGGCTCCTACGAGCAGTACTTC
TRBV5-1	TRBJ2-3	TRBD2	-	CASRASGGSTDTQYF	TGCGCCAGCAGAGCTAGCGGGGGGAGCACAGATACGCAGTATTTT
TRBV7-2	TRBJ2-7	TRBD1	many	CASSLGQGSIYEQYF	TGTGCCAGCAGCTTAGGACAGGGTAGTATCTACGAGCAGTACTTC
TRBV12-3/TRBV12-4	TRBJ2-3	TRBD2	-	CASRQAGTRYTQYF	TGTGCCAGCAGACAGGCCGGGACTAGGTATACGCAGTATTTT
TRBV6-2/TRBV6-3	TRBJ2-7	-	many	CASSQSPTSYEQYF	TGTGCCAGCAGCCAATCCCCGACGTCCTACGAGCAGTACTTC
TRBV2	TRBJ1-5	-	few	CASGGLFSQPQHF	TGTGCCAGCGGTGGGTTGTTCAGTCAGCCCCAGCATTTT
TRBV27	TRBJ2-5	-	-	CASRRGLGNQETQYF	TGTGCCAGCCGACGGGGCTTGGGTAATCAAGAGACCCAGTACTTC
TRBV10-3	TRBJ1-1	-	many	CAISESAGTNTEAFF	TGTGCCATCAGTGAGTCTGCAGGGACGAACACTGAAGCTTTCTTT
TRBV12-3/TRBV12-4	TRBJ2-7	-	many	CASTPGASMMDEQYF	TGTGCCAGCACCCCCGGTGCGTCGATGATGGACGAGCAGTACTTC
TRBV5-1	TRBJ1-1	-	few	CASSQGGNGNTETFF	TGCGCCAGCAGCCAGGGAGGGAACGGGAACACTGAAACTTTCTTT
TRBV7-9	TRBJ2-7	-	-	CASSPTRGATNRSLEQYF	TGTGCCAGCAGCCCCACGAGGGGGGCCACGAATCGATCTCTCGAGCAGTACTTC
TRBV5-1	TRBJ2-7	TRBD1	-	CASSLGSQGAYEQYF	TGCGCCAGCAGCTTGGGTAGCCAGGGGGCCTACGAGCAGTACTTC
TRBV9	TRBJ1-6	-	few	CASSVDLGVDSPLHF	TGTGCCAGCAGCGTAGATCTAGGGGTAGATTCACCCCTCCACTTT
TRBV27	TRBJ1-2	TRBD1	many	CASSLAGQGVFYGYTF	TGTGCCAGCAGCCTAGCAGGACAGGGGGTTTTCTATGGCTACACCTTC